A single sample gave rise to the 9 T cell receptor beta chains below, sequenced in a study of tumor-infiltrating lymphocytes in primary liver carcinoma. Unsorted bulk tissue (roughly 20-31 mg) underwent RNA and DNA co-extraction. A constant-region primer served to make TCR beta cDNA from approximately 490 ng total RNA. Three rounds of nested multiplex PCR with slightly modified ARM-PCR produced TCR beta libraries. A C-beta reverse primer was combined with TRBV1-TRBV30 forward primers in the first two PCR rounds, and each round had 10 cycles. From the multiplex PCR reads, TCRdb called clonotypes with MiXCR, one entry per CDR3 protein. The sample consists of about 70,000 distinct CDR3 sequences, approximately 70% of them appearing once. Sequenced input: liver tumor tissue from sampling region 4. The subset is: tumor region T4, right-lateral pole. These receptors originate from a man in his forties with primary liver carcinoma and hepatitis B virus infection.

In regard to this clonotype: As the CDR3 is not closed by the conserved phenylalanine or tryptophan, this likely results from a read error. The DNA is left out, because the CDR3 cannot be placed on it with certainty; the CDR3 is given as TCRdb lists it. This sequence joins TRBV29-1 and TRBJ2-7; no check of the table's D call, TRBD1, against the DNA was made. Inclusive of both ends, the CDR3 amounts to 15 amino acids. The germline V gene encodes CDR1 SQVTM and CDR2 ANQGSEA. The CDR3 loop is CSVEEEGQGVYEQYL.

Comments on this clonotype: One junction end does not reproduce the germline sequence, and a read error may be involved. CDR3 DNA sequence: TGTGCCAGCAGTATAACGGGAGGGGTTTTCCTTAATGAGCAGTTGTTC. Its translation is CASSITGGVFLNEQLF. The gene calls are TRBV6-2 or TRBV6-3 and TRBJ2-1; 8 bases are shared with TRBD2. The CDR3 loop spans 16 amino acids. Per germline, CDR1 MNHEY and CDR2 SVGEGT.

This clonotype was observed at least ten times. The chain recombines TRBV6-5 with TRBJ2-5; 9 nucleotides agree with TRBD1. CDR3 length: 13 amino acids. V lost 6 bases to trimming and J lost 4 bases; unmatched junction nucleotides: 3. Germline assignment: CDR1 MNHEY and CDR2 SVGAGI. CDR3: CASRVDRGETQYF. The CDR3 nucleotides read TGTGCCAGCAGGGTGGACAGGGGAGAGACCCAGTACTTC.

This clonotype was detected once. The junction departs from germline at one end; a sequencing error may be responsible. The chain is built from TRBV5-5 and TRBJ2-5, with D perhaps being TRBD1 or TRBD2 (5 bases each). Germline values: CDR1 SGHKS, CDR2 YYEKEE (reference sequence). CDR3 size: 17 residues. The CDR3 DNA reads as TGTGCTAGCAGCTTGGGGCTAGCAAGAGAGTACCAAGAGACCCGGTACTTC. Protein: CASSLGLAREYQETRYF.

This clonotype showed up many times. The chain is built from TRBV11-2 and TRBJ2-2; D is perhaps TRBD1 or TRBD2 (5 bases each). Per germline, CDR1 SGHAT and CDR2 FQNNGV. This CDR3 has 13 residues. Trimming cost V 4 bases and J 6 bases, with 9 bases left between them. The CDR3 DNA follows: TGTGCCAGCAGCTCGCGAGGGGCCGGGGAGCTGTTTTTT. Protein product: CASSSRGAGELFF.

This clonotype was recorded at least ten times. This sequence joins TRBV4-2 and TRBJ2-1; 7 bases line up with TRBD2. Trimming cost V 1 base and J 4 bases; bases outside gene matches: 4. This CDR3 is 15 amino acids long. The germline gives CDR1 LGHNA, CDR2 YNFKEQ. CDR3 nucleotides: TGTGCCAGCAGCCAAGGACGGGGGGTATACAATGAGCAGTTCTTC. It yields the protein CASSQGRGVYNEQFF.

This clonotype is categorized as medium-sized. The chain is built from TRBV4-2 and TRBJ2-1; a weak D match, TRBD1 (6 bases). CDR1 and CDR2 (germline): LGHNA, YNFKEQ. This CDR3 comprises 16 residues. V shed 5 bases and J shed 8 bases, with 22 bases lying between them. This CDR3 is CASSIGLGGPWDEQFF. Here the CDR3 DNA reads TGTGCCAGCAGCATCGGGCTTGGGGGCCCCTGGGATGAGCAGTTCTTC.

This rearrangement joins TRBV6-6 to TRBJ2-7; 12 bases map to TRBD2. After removal of 6 bases from V and 9 bases from J, the junction contained 9 bases not matched to a gene. There are 14 residues in the CDR3. Germline assignment: CDR1 MNHNY and CDR2 SVGAGI (reference sequence). The CDR3 DNA sequence: TGTGCCAGCAGCCCCACTAGCGGGAGGTACTGGCAGTACTTC. Encoded protein: CASSPTSGRYWQYF.

Notes on this clonotype: A much bigger clone sits one base away, suggesting this may be a read error. The genes are TRBV4-1 and TRBJ2-3; unclear D gene. This CDR3 spans 15 amino acids. Trimming removed 3 bases from V and 4 bases from J, with 14 bases in between. In germline, CDR1 is MGHRA, CDR2 YSYEKL. CDR3 residues: CASSQGSGSADTQYF. The CDR3 bases are TGCGCCAGCAGCCAGGGATCAGGATCCGCAGATACGCAGTATTTT.